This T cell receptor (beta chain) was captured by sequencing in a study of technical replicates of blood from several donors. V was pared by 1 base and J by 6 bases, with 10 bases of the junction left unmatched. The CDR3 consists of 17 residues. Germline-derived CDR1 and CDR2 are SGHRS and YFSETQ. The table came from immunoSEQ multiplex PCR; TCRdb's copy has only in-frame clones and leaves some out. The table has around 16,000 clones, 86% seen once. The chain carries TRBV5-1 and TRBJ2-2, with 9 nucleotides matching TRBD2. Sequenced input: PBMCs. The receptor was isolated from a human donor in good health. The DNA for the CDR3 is TGCGCCAGCAGCTTGCAGTCTCCTAGCGGGAATGCCGGGGAGCTGTTTTTT. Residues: CASSLQSPSGNAGELFF.